The clone carrying this TCR beta chain was counted only a few times. What it binds is not known. Expressed TCRB transcripts were sequenced after all isolated RNA was converted to cDNA. The study sequenced naive, central memory and regulatory T cell samples to an average of roughly 3.4 million reads. Libraries were prepared by immunoSEQ multiplex PCR; TCRdb keeps only in-frame clonotypes and omits some of them. The table lists 150,000 to 190,000 clones, around 10% of them singletons. The data were taken from a study of beta chain features in type 1 diabetes. General study points: Sequencing the cDNA could make cells with high TCR expression show up more than they should.

V lost 3 bases and J lost 4, with 10 bases in between. The CDR3 is made up of 14 amino acids. From germline, CDR1 is MNHEY and CDR2 SMNVEV (reference sequence). Staining for CD45RO/CCR7/CD25/CD127/CD95/CD27 allowed sorting of CD4+ naive, central memory, regulatory and stem cell-like memory cells. Purities in excess of 95% were seen in all sorted populations. Material for sequencing was central memory CD4+ T cells from blood. The J gene is TRBJ1-5, the V gene TRBV27, with no clear D. This TCR was sampled from a man between 18 and 29 years old in good health. CDR3 residues: CASSLGGPNQPQHF. CDR3 coding DNA: TGTGCCAGCAGTTTGGGAGGGCCGAATCAGCCCCAGCATTTT.